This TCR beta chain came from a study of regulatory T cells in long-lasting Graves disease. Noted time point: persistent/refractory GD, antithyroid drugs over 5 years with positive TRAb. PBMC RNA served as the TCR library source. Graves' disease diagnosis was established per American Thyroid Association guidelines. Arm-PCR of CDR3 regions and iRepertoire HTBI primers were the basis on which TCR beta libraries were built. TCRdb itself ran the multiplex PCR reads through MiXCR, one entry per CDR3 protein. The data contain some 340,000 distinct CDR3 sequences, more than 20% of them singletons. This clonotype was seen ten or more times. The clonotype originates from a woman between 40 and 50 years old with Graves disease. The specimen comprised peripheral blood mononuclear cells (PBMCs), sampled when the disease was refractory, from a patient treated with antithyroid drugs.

The CDR3, as DNA: TGTGCCAGCAGCGATCCCGAAATTAATCAGCCCCAGCATTTT. Translation: CASSDPEINQPQHF. The chain uses TRBV28 and TRBJ1-5, with unresolved D. The CDR3 extends over 14 amino acids. Germline V CDR1 and CDR2: MDHEN, SYDVKM. V was shortened by 6 bases and J by 4 bases, with 13 bases between the two germline ends. Complete variable domain (other parts from reference TRBV28 and TRBJ1-5): DVKVTQSSRYLVKRTGEKVFLECVQDMDHENMFWYRQDPGLGLRLIYFSYDVKMKEKGDIPEGYSVSREKKERFSLILESASTNQTSMYLCASSDPEINQPQHFGDGTRLSIL.